This T cell receptor (beta chain) was sequenced during a study of blood T cells in healthy people across ages. Study conclusions and caveats: Diversity was estimated from one million T cells, and these estimates were considered underestimates. For the donors, CMV status was unknown and possibly confounded expanded clonotype changes.

With a J-beta primer mix and a sample-barcoded 5' primer, a second PCR ran 7 to 11 cycles. TCRdb redid the calling of the 5' RACE reads with MiXCR, one entry per CDR3 protein. The table lists approximately 1,000,000 distinct CDR3 sequences, 40% to 45% of them singletons. The CDR3 loop spans 14 amino acids. The junction had 4 bases not matched to a gene; V was cut back by 6 bases and J by 2 bases. Germline lookup yields CDR1 MDHEN and CDR2 SYDVKM. Turning to this clonotype: No antigen is known for it.

The sequencing input was blood. The V and J genes are TRBV28 and TRBJ1-2; 9 bases line up with TRBD1. The sequence derives from a woman aged 55 to 70 in good health. In DNA form, the CDR3 reads TGTGCCAGCAGGGACAGGGGCTCCAACTATGGCTACACCTTC. It specifies CASRDRGSNYGYTF.